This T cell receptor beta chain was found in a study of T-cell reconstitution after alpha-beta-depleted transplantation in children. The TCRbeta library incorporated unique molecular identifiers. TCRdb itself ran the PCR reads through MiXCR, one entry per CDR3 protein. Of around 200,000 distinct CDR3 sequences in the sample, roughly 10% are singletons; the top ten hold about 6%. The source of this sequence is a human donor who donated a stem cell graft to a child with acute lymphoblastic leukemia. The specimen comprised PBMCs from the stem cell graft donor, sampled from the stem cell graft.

CDR3 in amino acids: CASNVGGANTEAFF. In DNA, the CDR3 is TGTGCCAGCAATGTGGGGGGGGCGAACACTGAAGCTTTCTTT. The chain uses TRBV6-1 and TRBJ1-1; the D gene is possibly TRBD1 (6 bases). Germline V gene data show CDR1 as MNHNS and CDR2 as SASEGT. Trimming shortened V by 7 bases and J by 1 base, and 13 bases separated the two germline ends. This CDR3 spans 14 amino acids.